This T cell receptor (beta chain) was sequenced for a study of blood T cell repertoires in COVID-19 (dated by TCRdb to 2019 to 2021). Study-level background: Collaborator samples came from the United States, Italy and Spain and covered acute and convalescent phases of COVID-19. Where HLA class I and class II types were available, the types were taken from metadata supplied by the sample provider, not from assay-based typing. A de-identified subject ID, COVID-19 status, age in years and sex were almost always included in the sample metadata. Subjects who had been exposed to COVID-19, were actively infected with it, or had recovered from it provided the deeply sampled blood TCRbeta repertoires that made up the dataset. Samples were obtained from the ongoing ImmuneRACE study (first 160 participants) and from 1,200 or so subjects provided by 6 global collaborators. The material from the prospective study consisted of cDNA or gDNA derived from T cells, B-cell-depleted T cells, or PBMCs. The repertoires were released in a freely available public database meant as a resource for research on the immune response to SARS-CoV-2. The investigation overall reported the following: The amount of clinical and demographic metadata varied by source and participant and was provided uncurated.

One collaborating source in Seattle enrolled patients during active infection and followed them longitudinally through the course of disease. Whole blood was collected in K2EDTA tubes by collaborating institutions according to the institutions' own protocols. For TCRbeta analysis, collaborators shipped samples in one of three forms: frozen whole blood, isolated PBMCs, or DNA extracted from either of those sample types. This clone occurred a few times. This receptor's antigen is unknown. Base-call qualities are not available, and no considerably larger clone is one nucleotide away. TCRbeta CDR3 regions were amplified from genomic DNA using the immunoSEQ Assay, a bias-controlled multiplex PCR. The original methods were these. The number of nucleated cells in each sample was estimated by amplification of reference gene primers within the assay. To quantify the absolute abundance of each unique TCRbeta CDR3 rearrangement, sequence reads were collapsed and filtered. For each sample, productive Simpson clonality was calculated as the square root of Simpson's diversity index across productive rearrangements. TCRdb provides this immuneACCESS table in a form limited to in-frame rearrangements. Some clones are lacking; in checked studies, under half of them reflect an unresolved V gene, and why the rest are absent is not known. V, J and clone size reflect that table, while D and trimming were determined from the DNA. This sample has fewer than 250,000 clones in its table, and around four fifths of those were observed once. The ten largest clones represent around 1% of the sample.

CDR1 GTSNPN and CDR2 SVGIG are derived from the germline V gene (reference sequence). V lost 4 bases and J lost 6 bases; the stretch between them is 10 bases long. Including cysteine and phenylalanine, the CDR3 has 11 amino acids. Of all the DNA, just the CDR3 is kept, 33 bases in frame from base 1. The TCR originated in a man aged 55 to 69 with COVID-19, enrolled during active disease. Source material: peripheral blood. The sequence links TRBV30 to TRBJ2-7, with TRBD1 tentatively as D gene (5 bases match). The bases read TGTGCCTGGAAGTGGGGCTCCGAGCAGTACTTC. This is translated as CAWKWGSEQYF.